This TCR beta chain stems from a study of CD8+CD57+ T cells in acquired aplastic anemia. About the research overall: Sorting CD4+ and CD8+ cells gave DNA averaging about 3.3 ug. Healthy donors had, on average, approximately 11 million reads for their CD4+ cells. General study points: Approximately 27 CD8+ CDR3 sequences occurred in both the patients and the controls. CD8+ Simpson's diversity in patients was not significantly different from that in controls.

Points on this clonotype: What it recognizes is unknown. The missing conserved phenylalanine or tryptophan at the end of this CDR3 makes a read error likely.

Genomic DNA templated the TCR beta VDJ and CDR3 profiling. TCRdb passed the reads through MiXCR, listing each CDR3 protein once. The sample includes hundreds of thousands of distinct CDR3 sequences, 65% to 80% of them seen just once. From germline, CDR1 is SEHNR and CDR2 FQNEAQ (reference sequence). Trimming cost V 5 bases and J 2 bases, with 9 bases left between them. CDR3 size: 13 residues. The receptor comes from a human donor in good health, serving as a control. The V gene is TRBV7-9, the J gene TRBJ1-1, with D possibly TRBD1 on 5 matching bases. Sequenced input: sorted CD4+, CD8+, or CD8+CD57+ T cells (not recorded which) from PBMCs. The CDR3 spells CASSTDRNTEAFR. CDR3 in DNA: TGTGCCAGCAGCACTGACAGAAACACTGAAGCTTTCAGA.